The rows below give T cell receptor beta chains drawn from one sample of a study of blood T cell repertoires in COVID-19. Using immunoSEQ multiplex PCR, the repertoire was profiled, and TCRdb retains in-frame clones only, with some absent. The table has around 700,000 clones, about 87% seen once; the top ten hold around 0.3%. Specimen: peripheral blood. The origin of the receptors is a young woman with acute or convalescent COVID-19. The CDR3 runs from the conserved cysteine through the conserved F or W. D genes are given only for firm matches. Clone size, where shown, is once, few, many, or a class for clones that have expanded.

TRBV7-2	TRBJ2-1	NA	NA	TGTGCCAGCAGCCCGACACTTTCCTACAATGAGCAGTTCTTC	CASSPTLSYNEQFF
TRBV9	TRBJ2-1	NA	NA	TGTGCCAGCAGCCCCACATCCCGCGGGGCCTCCTACAATGAGCAGTTCTTC	CASSPTSRGASYNEQFF
TRBV7-9	TRBJ1-2	NA	NA	TGTGCCAGCAGGGCCATGGAGATAGACGGCTACACCTTC	CASRAMEIDGYTF
TRBV3-1/TRBV3-2	TRBJ1-6	NA	NA	TGTGCCAGCGAGACTTCGGACAGTAATTCACCCCTCCACTTT	CASETSDSNSPLHF
TRBV6-5	TRBJ1-2	NA	few	TGTGCCAGCAGTTACTCGGCCCCTAACTATGGCTACACCTTC	CASSYSAPNYGYTF
TRBV7-3	TRBJ2-7	TRBD1	many	TGTGCCAGCAGCTCGACCGGGACAGGGAATCACGAGCAGTACTTC	CASSSTGTGNHEQYF
TRBV5-1	TRBJ1-1	NA	NA	TGCGCCGCTAGCGGGACTGAAGCTTTCTTT	CAASGTEAFF
TRBV4-3	TRBJ1-1	NA	NA	TGCGCCAGCAGCCAAGCGAGCAACACTGAAGCTTTCTTT	CASSQASNTEAFF
TRBV2	TRBJ1-4	NA	once	TGTGCCAGCAGGGAGGGGTTCGCTGGGGCCAGGGAAAAACTGTTTTTT	CASREGFAGAREKLFF
TRBV6-6	TRBJ1-1	NA	NA	TGTGCCAGCAGAGTACAGGGTGGCACTGAAGCTTTCTTT	CASRVQGGTEAFF
TRBV9	TRBJ1-6	TRBD1	NA	TGTGCCAGCAGCGCCCGGGACAGGCCCGTTGATTCACCCCTCCACTTT	CASSARDRPVDSPLHF
TRBV5-1	TRBJ2-7	TRBD1	NA	TGCGCCAGCAAGGGGACAGAGTCCTACGAGCAGTACTTC	CASKGTESYEQYF
TRBV19	TRBJ1-4	TRBD1	NA	TGTGCCAGTAGTATCCAGGGGGGCGAAAAACTGTTTTTT	CASSIQGGEKLFF
TRBV9	TRBJ1-1	TRBD1	NA	TGTGCCAGCAGCGGTGGGGACAGAATTAACACTGAAGCTTTCTTT	CASSGGDRINTEAFF
TRBV6-4	TRBJ1-2	NA	NA	TGTGCCAGCAGTGACTCCGAGGGGGAGGGCTACACCTTC	CASSDSEGEGYTF
TRBV6-1	TRBJ2-7	NA	NA	TGTGCCAGCGTTAGGGGCGACCTTCCTTACGAGCAGTACTTC	CASVRGDLPYEQYF
TRBV7-7	TRBJ2-1	NA	NA	TGTGCCAGCAGCTTAGGAGATTACAATGAGCAGTTCTTC	CASSLGDYNEQFF
TRBV7-6	TRBJ2-7	TRBD1	NA	TGTGCCAGCAGCCAGGGGACAGGGGCGTTCTACGAGCAGTACTTC	CASSQGTGAFYEQYF
TRBV10-3	TRBJ2-7	NA	NA	TGTGCCATCAGCCCCAGGGGACGTTCCTACGAGCAGTACTTC	CAISPRGRSYEQYF
TRBV11-2	TRBJ1-2	NA	once	TGTGCCAGCAGCTTAGTTACGACAGTTTATGGCTACACCTTC	CASSLVTTVYGYTF
TRBV6-5	TRBJ2-7	TRBD1	NA	TGTGCCAGCAGTCCGGGACAGGGTTGGGAGCAGTACTTC	CASSPGQGWEQYF
TRBV7-3	TRBJ2-7	TRBD1	NA	TGTGCCAGCAGCCCAGGACAGGGTCGCTTGTACTTC	CASSPGQGRLYF
TRBV5-1	TRBJ2-7	NA	NA	TGCGCCAGCACATACGAGCAGTACTTC	CASTYEQYF
TRBV12-3/TRBV12-4	TRBJ1-1	TRBD1	once	TGTGCCAGCAGTTTAAACCGGGACAGGGGATCTTTCTTT	CASSLNRDRGSFF
TRBV6-2/TRBV6-3	TRBJ1-1	NA	NA	TGTGCCAGCAGCCAAGGGGGTAAGACTGAAGCTTTCTTT	CASSQGGKTEAFF
TRBV5-1	TRBJ2-1	TRBD1	NA	TGCGCCAGCAGCGGGGACAGGTTCGTTTACAATGAGCAGTTCTTC	CASSGDRFVYNEQFF
TRBV14	TRBJ1-4	TRBD1	NA	TGTGCCAGCAGCCGCAGGGGGTATAATGAAAAACTGTTTTTT	CASSRRGYNEKLFF
TRBV30	TRBJ2-4	TRBD1	NA	TGTGCCTGGACCCCAGGGGGATTGGGCAAAAACATTCAGTACTTC	CAWTPGGLGKNIQYF
TRBV6-5	TRBJ2-2	TRBD2	NA	TGTGCCAGCAGTTACCGGCGGGGGGCGGCCGGCGGGGAGCTGTTTTTT	CASSYRRGAAGGELFF
TRBV6-1	TRBJ1-6	TRBD1	NA	TGTGCCAGCAGTGAAGCGCCGGACAGGGGGCGTACGGGTAATTCACCCCTCCACTTT	CASSEAPDRGRTGNSPLHF
TRBV27	TRBJ2-7	NA	NA	TGTGCCAGCTCTCTGGGGGCGCGGTTCGACGAGCAGTACTTC	CASSLGARFDEQYF
TRBV2	TRBJ1-1	TRBD1	once	TGTGCCAGCAGGAAAAGGACAGGGAAAATGATGAACACTGAAGCTTTCTTT	CASRKRTGKMMNTEAFF
TRBV9	TRBJ2-7	NA	NA	TGTGCCAGCAGCGCTCTCCACAGGGGAGGTTTGGACGAGCAGTACTTC	CASSALHRGGLDEQYF
TRBV10-2	TRBJ2-5	TRBD2	NA	TGCGCCAGCAGTGAGTCGGAAGCGGGGGGACAAGAGACCCAGTACTTC	CASSESEAGGQETQYF
TRBV2	TRBJ2-2	TRBD2	NA	TGTGCCAGCAGACTGACTAGCGGGGAAACCGGGGAGCTGTTTTTT	CASRLTSGETGELFF
TRBV9	TRBJ1-2	TRBD1	NA	TGTGCCAGCAGCCCGAGTGGGGACAGGGGAGATGGCTACACCTTC	CASSPSGDRGDGYTF
TRBV19	TRBJ1-2	NA	NA	TGTGCCAGTAATACCGGGATTCCCTCCATTGACTATGGCTACACCTTC	CASNTGIPSIDYGYTF
TRBV10-3	TRBJ2-2	TRBD1	NA	TGTGCCATCACCCCCCGGGAAGGGGGCAACACCGGGGAGCTGTTTTTT	CAITPREGGNTGELFF
TRBV5-1	TRBJ2-3	TRBD2	NA	TGCGCCAGCAGCTTGGAGACTAGCGCCCAGGATACGCAGTATTTT	CASSLETSAQDTQYF
TRBV18	TRBJ1-2	NA	NA	TGTGCCAGCTCCCACCAGGCGAAAGATGGCTACACCTTC	CASSHQAKDGYTF
TRBV7-9	TRBJ2-3	TRBD2	once	TGTGCCAGCAGCTTTATAGCGGGGGAATTAGTCACGCAGTATTTT	CASSFIAGELVTQYF
TRBV30	TRBJ1-1	NA	few	TGTGCCTGGAGTGTCAGGGGCATAAGTGGTGAAGCTTTCTTT	CAWSVRGISGEAFF
TRBV24-1	TRBJ2-5	NA	NA	TGTGCCACCAGGGGACTGTACCAAGAGACCCAGTACTTC	CATRGLYQETQYF
TRBV2	TRBJ1-2	NA	NA	TGTGCCAGCTCGTCCAGGTCAGTTAACTATGGCTACACCTTC	CASSSRSVNYGYTF
TRBV27	TRBJ1-2	TRBD1	once	TGTGCCAGCAGCCTCGCCGTATCGACAGGGGCTTTTGGCTACACCTTC	CASSLAVSTGAFGYTF
TRBV27	TRBJ1-3	NA	once	TGTGCCAGCAGTTTAAGGGGCTCTGGAAACACCATATATTTT	CASSLRGSGNTIYF
TRBV7-2	TRBJ1-1	NA	NA	TGTGCCAGCAGCCCAGGGACATTGGTCGTGACTGAAGCTTTCTTT	CASSPGTLVVTEAFF
TRBV7-2	TRBJ2-1	NA	NA	TGTGCCAGCAGCTTAACAAATCCCAGCTACAATGAGCAGTTCTTC	CASSLTNPSYNEQFF
TRBV25-1	TRBJ1-2	TRBD1	NA	TGTGCCAGCAGTGAACCTGGACAGGGATATGGCTACACCTTC	CASSEPGQGYGYTF
TRBV3-1/TRBV3-2	TRBJ1-2	NA	NA	TGTGCCAGCAGCCACGTCGCGCCGACAGGTCTCCTTGGCTACACCTTC	CASSHVAPTGLLGYTF
TRBV27	TRBJ2-1	TRBD2	NA	TGTGCCAGCAGGCTAGCGGGGGGGAACAATGAGCAGTTCTTC	CASRLAGGNNEQFF
TRBV6-6	TRBJ1-5	NA	NA	TGTGCCAGCAGTCAGGAGAGGAGCTCACTCAACCAGCCCCAGCATTTT	CASSQERSSLNQPQHF
TRBV9	TRBJ2-2	NA	once	TGTGCCAGCAGCGACCAAACAGGACCCGGGGAGCTGTTTTTT	CASSDQTGPGELFF
TRBV7-6	TRBJ2-5	NA	NA	TGTGCCAGCGGGCCAGGGCGGCGGGAGACCCAGTACTTC	CASGPGRRETQYF
TRBV28	TRBJ2-7	NA	NA	TGTGCCAGCAGTACCATTACCGCGGCAGAGCACCTACCCTACGAGCAGTACTTC	CASSTITAAEHLPYEQYF
TRBV27	TRBJ1-1	NA	NA	TGTGCCAGTGCGAGGGGGGGGACTGAAGCTTTCTTT	CASARGGTEAFF
TRBV27	TRBJ2-7	TRBD1	NA	TGTGCCAGCGGCGCGACAGGGCTGGCCTACGAGCAGTACTTC	CASGATGLAYEQYF
TRBV5-1	TRBJ1-1	NA	NA	TGCGCCAGCAGCTTGGCAACGGTTGCCACTGAAGCTTTCTTT	CASSLATVATEAFF
TRBV6-6	TRBJ2-5	NA	once	TGTGCCAGCCGGACGGGAACTGGGCAAGAGACCCAGTACTTC	CASRTGTGQETQYF
TRBV27	TRBJ1-2	TRBD1	few	TGTGCCAGCAGTTCCTCGACAGGGCGGGTGATTGGCTACACCTTC	CASSSSTGRVIGYTF